The 7 T cell receptor beta chains reported below all come from one sample, sequenced in a study of blood T cell repertoires in COVID-19. Some clones are missing from TCRdb's copy, which holds only in-frame ones; the method was immunoSEQ multiplex PCR. The sample records around 190,000 clones, 84% being singletons. Sequenced sample: peripheral blood. Receptors were obtained from a human donor in a cohort sampled during active COVID-19.

The CDR3 here is CASSFYDEQYF. The CDR3 DNA reads as TGTGCCAGCAGTTTTTATGACGAGCAGTACTTC. V and J are TRBV12-3 or TRBV12-4 and TRBJ2-7; the D is unclear. There are 11 residues in the CDR3. The V and J ends lost 3 bases and 5 bases respectively, with 5 bases between them.

The chain uses TRBV28 and TRBJ1-1; no definite D call. Per the germline V gene, CDR1 is MDHEN and CDR2 is SYDVKM. The CDR3 is 13 residues long. V dropped 1 base and J dropped 9 bases, with 12 bases sitting between them. CDR3 bases: TGTGCCAGCAGTTTATCTCTTCCGGGAAAAGCTTTCTTT. Translation gives CASSLSLPGKAFF.

The chain combines TRBV19 with TRBJ2-7, with TRBD1 identical over 12 bases. The CDR3 contains 15 residues. J was trimmed by 7 bases and V by 4 bases; bases with no gene match: 8. The V gene's germline CDR1 is LNHDA and CDR2 SQIVND (reference sequence). The CDR3 DNA reads TGTGCCAGTAGTAGTGGGACAGGGGGCGCGGAAGAGCAGTACTTC. Residues: CASSSGTGGAEEQYF. Full variable domain (outside the CDR3, taken from reference TRBV19 and TRBJ2-7): DGGITQSPKYLFRKEGQNVTLSCEQNLNHDAMYWYRQDPGQGLRLIYYSQIVNDFQKGDIAEGYSVSREKKESFPLTVTSAQKNPTAFYLCASSSGTGGAEEQYFGPGTRLTVT.

The chain recombines TRBV18 with TRBJ2-7, with D possibly TRBD1 on 6 matching bases. Germline-derived CDR1 and CDR2 are KGHSH and LQKENI. This CDR3 has 15 residues. With 5 bases removed from V and 7 bases from J, the gap between germline ends came to 21 bases. The CDR3 DNA reads TGTGCCAGCTCAACCACAGGGTTAGGCGTTTCGGAGCAGTACTTC. It yields the protein CASSTTGLGVSEQYF. The entire variable domain, with the rest obtained from reference TRBV18 and TRBJ2-7, is as follows: NAGVMQNPRHLVRRRGQEARLRCSPMKGHSHVYWYRQLPEEGLKFMVYLQKENIIDESGMPKERFSAEFPKEGPSILRIQQVVRGDSAAYFCASSTTGLGVSEQYFGPGTRLTVT.

J is TRBJ2-2 and V is TRBV9, with 9 bases matching TRBD2. Germline values: CDR1 SGDLS, CDR2 YYNGEE. Losses at the gene ends were 3 bases for V and 4 bases for J; bases not matched to a gene: 10. The CDR3 has 17 amino acids. CDR3: CASSESVAGVGTGELFF. The CDR3, as DNA: TGTGCCAGCAGCGAATCAGTAGCGGGAGTAGGCACCGGGGAGCTGTTTTTT.

The chain links TRBV21-1 to TRBJ2-4; the D segment call TRBD2 is taken from the table without a DNA check. TRBV21-1 is an annotated pseudogene. CDR3 size: 15 residues. CDR3 nucleotides: TGTGCCAGCAGCCCCCCCCCGGGAGCCAAAAACATTCAGTACTTC. Protein product: CASSPPPGAKNIQYF.

The chain links TRBV29-1 to TRBJ1-1; no definite D call. The CDR3 length is 14 residues. Trimming cost V 7 bases and J 2 bases, with 17 bases left between them. The V gene's germline CDR1 is SQVTM and CDR2 ANQGSEA. DNA for the CDR3: TGCAGCGCCGTGTCTCCGGGGATAAACACTGAAGCTTTCTTT. Protein: CSAVSPGINTEAFF.